This is a list of T cell receptor beta chains from one sample in a study of cytomegalovirus exposure and HLA in healthy donors. The assay was immunoSEQ multiplex PCR, and TCRdb's table has in-frame clones only and misses some. This table has about 85,000 clones, around 80% appearing once. What was sequenced was PBMCs. These receptors were obtained from a woman between 50 and 59 years old in good health and CMV-seropositive. Both conserved end residues are part of each CDR3. A D gene is named only where the DNA matches it firmly. The size entry is marked missing in some rows and otherwise reads once, few, many or a size class.

clone size,D gene,V gene,J gene,CDR3 DNA,CDR3 protein
.,.,TRBV5-1,TRBJ2-7,TGCGCCAGCAGCTTGGGGGGCTCGCAAACCGAGCAGTACTTC,CASSLGGSQTEQYF
.,.,TRBV9,TRBJ2-1,TGTGCCAGCAGCCCGCCTGGAGGAGAATTTGGCAATGAGCAGTTCTTC,CASSPPGGEFGNEQFF
.,TRBD1,TRBV6-6,TRBJ1-4,TGTGCCAGCAGTTCTGGACAGGCCAGGAATGAAAAACTGTTTTTT,CASSSGQARNEKLFF
.,.,TRBV2,TRBJ1-1,TGTGCCAGCAGTGGGGACATTGAAGCTTTCTTT,CASSGDIEAFF
.,.,TRBV4-1,TRBJ1-1,TGCGCCAGCAGCCAACCTGTTGGGGAGAGGAACACTGAAGCTTTCTTT,CASSQPVGERNTEAFF
.,.,TRBV9,TRBJ2-7,TGTGCCAGCAGCCCCCTTCGGGGGGCTGCCGAGCAGTACTTC,CASSPLRGAAEQYF
.,TRBD1,TRBV9,TRBJ1-5,TGTGCCAGCAGCCTCGGGACAGACCCAAGGCAGCCCCAGCATTTT,CASSLGTDPRQPQHF
few,TRBD2,TRBV7-9,TRBJ2-1,TGTGCCAGCAGCTTATCTGGACTAGCGGGGGGTGAGCAGTTCTTC,CASSLSGLAGGEQFF
.,TRBD1,TRBV7-9,TRBJ1-3,TGTGCCAGCAGCTTTTACGGACAGGGGATAGGTGGAAACACCATATATTTT,CASSFYGQGIGGNTIYF
.,.,TRBV4-1,TRBJ1-5,TGCGCCAGCAGCCAAGACAACTCCCCTCAGCCCCAGCATTTT,CASSQDNSPQPQHF
.,.,TRBV14,TRBJ2-3,TGTGCCAGCAGCCAATCGGGCCAGGGGTTTGGCACAGATACGCAGTATTTT,CASSQSGQGFGTDTQYF
once,TRBD2,TRBV5-5,TRBJ2-3,TGTGCCAGCAGCTCCCGGGGCGGGAGGACAGATACGCAGTATTTT,CASSSRGGRTDTQYF
.,TRBD1,TRBV7-9,TRBJ1-2,TGTTCCAGCAGCCCTCCGGGACAGTTTAACTATGGCTACACCTTC,CSSSPPGQFNYGYTF
once,TRBD2,TRBV9,TRBJ2-3,TGTGCCAGCAATAGCGGGACCACAGATACGCAGTATTTT,CASNSGTTDTQYF
.,.,TRBV15,TRBJ1-5,TGTGCCACCAGCTCCGACCCAGGTCAGCCCCAGCATTTT,CATSSDPGQPQHF
.,TRBD1,TRBV7-9,TRBJ2-7,TGTGCCAGCAGCTTAGAACCGGGACAGGGAGAGGACGAGCAGTACTTC,CASSLEPGQGEDEQYF
.,.,TRBV7-8,TRBJ2-3,TGTGCCAGCAGCACCCCGACAGGTTCGGGGGGTACGCAGTATTTT,CASSTPTGSGGTQYF
.,.,TRBV6-1,TRBJ2-5,TGTGCCAGCAGCAGCCAAGAGACCCAGTACTTC,CASSSQETQYF
.,TRBD1,TRBV27,TRBJ2-2,TGTGCCAGCAGCCCTTACACCGGGACAGGGGCGAACACCGGGGAGCTGTTTTTT,CASSPYTGTGANTGELFF
hyperexpanded,.,TRBV10-2,TRBJ1-2,TGCGCCAGCAGTGATACACCCGACAGCCCTTATGGCTACACCTTC,CASSDTPDSPYGYTF
.,.,TRBV10-3,TRBJ1-2,TGTGCCATCAGTGAGTCCGGCCCCCAGGGCGGAGGCTACACCTTC,CAISESGPQGGGYTF
.,TRBD1,TRBV5-4,TRBJ1-4,TGTGCCAGCAGCTTGCAGGGGGCATTTGGTGAAAAACTGTTTTTT,CASSLQGAFGEKLFF